The 24 T cell receptor beta chains presented below share a single source sample, sequenced in a study of blood T cell repertoires in COVID-19. Assay: immunoSEQ multiplex PCR; the TCRdb copy retains only in-frame clones and omits some. The repertoire holds about 190,000 clones, with 89% as singletons. Sequences were obtained from peripheral blood. These receptors all come from a man in his forties with acute or convalescent COVID-19.

The genes are TRBV9 and TRBJ2-7; D is undetermined. V lost 0 bases and J lost 4, with 14 bases in between. The CDR3 has 15 residues. Looked up from germline, CDR1 is SGDLS and CDR2 is YYNGEE. The CDR3 spells CASSVDPNQQYEQYF. In nucleotides, the CDR3 is TGTGCCAGCAGCGTAGACCCTAACCAACAGTACGAGCAGTACTTC.

This chain uses TRBV30 with TRBJ1-1, with 8 bases lining up with TRBD1. V dropped 2 bases and J dropped 6; count of bases not matched to a gene: 5. The CDR3 is 13 amino acids. Germline CDR1 GTSNPN, CDR2 SVGIG (reference sequence). The CDR3 DNA reads TGTGCCTGGAGTTACAGGGGGACCGCTGAAGCTTTCTTT. Protein product: CAWSYRGTAEAFF.

This chain joins TRBV2 and TRBJ1-2; the D is unclear. The CDR3 extends over 12 amino acids. Germline values: CDR1 SNHLY, CDR2 FYNNEI. V lost 6 bases to trimming and J lost 8 bases, with 13 bases between them. CDR3 coding DNA: TGTGCCAGCAGAGGAGGGTTACTCGGCTACACCTTC. Translating it yields CASRGGLLGYTF.

This clone was detected once. V usage is TRBV9 and J usage is TRBJ1-6; TRBD1 is a possible D gene (5 bases). CDR1 is SGDLS, CDR2 YYNGEE, per germline. The V end was cut by 0 bases, the J end by 5 bases, with 15 bases between. The CDR3 runs to 17 residues. The CDR3 is CASSVDLPDSDNSPLHF. CDR3 DNA: TGTGCCAGCAGCGTAGACCTCCCCGACAGCGATAATTCACCCCTCCACTTT.

In this sample, this clone turned up a few times. In nucleotides, the CDR3 is TGTGCCAGCAGCCGGGAAGCTTTCTTT. This translates into CASSREAFF. The chain has TRBV7-9 and TRBJ1-1; D gene ambiguous. The CDR3 loop spans 9 amino acids. With 5 bases removed from V and 8 bases from J, the gap between germline ends came to 3 bases. Germline values: CDR1 SEHNR, CDR2 FQNEAQ (reference sequence).

The chain is built from TRBV11-3 and TRBJ2-2; TRBD1 might be the D (6 bases). The CDR3 has 17 amino acids. Trimming removed 1 base from V and 0 bases from J, with 12 bases in between. Germline CDR1 and CDR2: SGHNT and YENEEA. CDR3 region: CASSLGPGTTNTGELFF. The CDR3 DNA reads TGTGCCAGCAGCTTAGGCCCCGGGACAACGAACACCGGGGAGCTGTTTTTT.

V and J are TRBV11-2 and TRBJ2-7, with D perhaps matching TRBD1 (5 bases). V was shortened by 6 bases and J by 2 bases, with 14 bases between the two germline ends. From germline, CDR1 is SGHAT and CDR2 FQNNGV. The CDR3 covers 14 residues. The chain's CDR3 is CASSFTGTPYEQYF. CDR3 DNA sequence: TGTGCCAGCAGTTTTACAGGAACCCCCTACGAGCAGTACTTC.

The count of this clone is one. The chain couples TRBV21-1 to TRBJ2-1; TRBD1 is taken as the D call from the table, unchecked against the DNA. TRBV21-1 is shown as a pseudogene. CDR3 size: 19 residues. This CDR3 is CASSKEVGETGGPSGEQFF. CDR3 DNA sequence: TGTGCCAGCAGCAAAGAGGTGGGAGAGACAGGCGGCCCCTCGGGTGAGCAGTTCTTC.

This rearrangement joins TRBV6-5 to TRBJ1-1; the D gene is possibly TRBD1 (5 bases). Germline V gene sequence: CDR1 MNHEY, CDR2 SVGAGI. The ends were cut back, 6 bases at V and 6 bases at J, with 20 bases in the middle. This CDR3 is built from 15 residues. The CDR3 nucleotides read TGTGCCAGCAGCCGCCGCGGGGGACCGTCGGCTGAAGCTTTCTTT. Translating gives CASSRRGGPSAEAFF.

V and J are TRBV15 and TRBJ1-5; no reliable D call. Deletions cut 0 bases from V and 6 bases from J, with 9 bases between. Germline CDR1 reads LNHNV; CDR2 reads YYDKDF (reference sequence). The CDR3 has 14 residues. CDR3 in DNA: TGTGCCACCAGCAGAGATTATGCGGGTCAGCCCCAGCATTTT. The encoded protein is CATSRDYAGQPQHF.

The chain employs TRBV6-1 and TRBJ2-3; D might be TRBD1 (5 bases). CDR1 is MNHNS, CDR2 SASEGT, per germline. With 3 bases removed from V and 5 bases from J, the gap between germline ends came to 21 bases. This CDR3 spans 17 amino acids. In DNA form, the CDR3 reads TGTGCCAGCAGTGAGCGCCTAAGGGGTCCGTGGGGAGATACGCAGTATTTT. Translated: CASSERLRGPWGDTQYF.

V is TRBV5-3 and J is TRBJ1-6; D might be TRBD1 (5 bases). TRBV5-3 is an ORF, and what it does is uncertain. This CDR3 contains 17 residues. With 0 bases removed from V and 8 bases from J, the gap between germline ends came to 18 bases. CDR3 coding DNA: TGTGCCAGAAGCTTGGGATCGTACAGGAGTAAAGATTCACCCCTCCACTTT. This encodes CARSLGSYRSKDSPLHF.

J is TRBJ1-4 and V is TRBV5-1, with D unclear. The ends were cut back, 2 bases at V and 5 bases at J, with 10 bases in the middle. The CDR3 has 14 residues. Per germline, CDR1 SGHRS and CDR2 YFSETQ. The CDR3 DNA is TGCGCCAGCAGCTTAAACACACAAAATGAAAAACTGTTTTTT. Translation: CASSLNTQNEKLFF.

This chain joins TRBV19 and TRBJ1-1; no clear D gene. The CDR3 is 13 amino acids. CDR1 is LNHDA, CDR2 SQIVND, per germline (reference sequence). V lost 4 bases, J lost 4 bases, and 10 bases lay in between. Here the CDR3 reads CASSTSLATEAFF. The CDR3 DNA reads as TGTGCCAGTAGTACCTCCTTGGCCACTGAAGCTTTCTTT.

The V gene is TRBV11-2, the J gene TRBJ1-5, with D perhaps matching TRBD1 (6 bases). V lost 5 bases, J lost 6 bases, and 17 bases lay in between. This CDR3 has 15 residues. CDR1 is SGHAT, CDR2 FQNNGV, per germline. The CDR3, as DNA: TGTGCCAGCAGCCCTCTCGGGACACTTAGTCAGCCCCAGCATTTT. Its translation: CASSPLGTLSQPQHF.

This chain connects TRBV18 to TRBJ1-4; no clear D. The CDR3 is 14 residues long. CDR1 KGHSH and CDR2 LQKENI come from the germline V gene. V was shortened by 1 base and J by 4 bases, with 7 bases between the two germline ends. The CDR3 sequence: CASSPLGLNEKLFF. The DNA of the CDR3 is TGTGCCAGCTCACCACTGGGCCTTAATGAAAAACTGTTTTTT.

The genes are TRBV7-6 and TRBJ1-6; D not certain. This CDR3 spans 19 amino acids. V lost 0 bases to trimming and J lost 5 bases, with 20 bases between them. Germline lookup yields CDR1 SGHVS and CDR2 FNYEAQ. The CDR3 is CASSLAVEGPVLNNSPLHF. The CDR3 nucleotides read TGTGCCAGCAGCTTAGCTGTGGAGGGCCCGGTATTGAATAATTCACCCCTCCACTTT.

The gene calls are TRBV10-1 and TRBJ2-3; D possibly corresponds to TRBD2 (5 bases). There are 11 residues in the CDR3. The V and J ends lost 9 bases and 7 bases respectively, with 11 bases between them. Per the germline V gene, CDR1 is WNHNN and CDR2 is SYGVQD (reference sequence). CDR3 nucleotide sequence: TGCGCCAGTGGCTCGGGGTATACGCAGTATTTT. It encodes CASGSGYTQYF.

The chain carries TRBV12-3 or TRBV12-4 and TRBJ1-2, with 7 bases aligning to TRBD1. The CDR3 consists of 13 residues. V lost 6 bases and J lost 4; bases outside the gene matches: 5. The chain's CDR3 is CASRLRGVYGYTF. The CDR3 DNA sequence: TGTGCCAGCAGACTCAGGGGGGTCTATGGCTACACCTTC.

This chain joins TRBV5-4 and TRBJ2-5; a weak D match, TRBD2 (5 bases). The germline V gene has CDR1 SGHNT and CDR2 YYREEE (reference sequence). Deletions cut 4 bases from V and 5 bases from J, with 9 bases between. CDR3 size: 12 residues. Here the CDR3 DNA reads TGTGCCAGCAGCCTCGGGGAGGAGACCCAGTACTTC. Protein product: CASSLGEETQYF.

This chain joins TRBV4-3 and TRBJ1-5; the D is unclear. Germline V gene lookup returns CDR1 LGHNA and CDR2 YSLEER. V was trimmed by 0 bases and J by 6 bases, leaving 15 bases between them. CDR3 size: 16 residues. As DNA, the CDR3 is TGCGCCAGCAGCCAAGAGGCGCGGGGTAGCGGTCAGCCCCAGCATTTT. This gives the protein CASSQEARGSGQPQHF.

This clone was picked up one time. V is TRBV29-1 and J is TRBJ1-2, with 8 bases fitting TRBD1. The germline gives CDR1 SQVTM, CDR2 ANQGSEA. The CDR3 contains 12 residues. The V segment lost 6 bases and the J segment 5 bases; nucleotides outside the gene matches: 5. The CDR3 region has the DNA TGCAGCGTAAAAGGACAGGGATATGGCTACACCTTC. Its protein product is CSVKGQGYGYTF.

This clone was recorded once. The chain has TRBV5-4 and TRBJ2-7, with 8 bases lining up with TRBD2. V lost 3 bases to trimming and J lost 2 bases; unmatched junction nucleotides: 7. Germline CDR1 reads SGHNT; CDR2 reads YYREEE (reference sequence). CDR3 length: 15 amino acids. CDR3 bases: TGTGCCAGCAGCTACGACGCGGGGGGTACCTACGAGCAGTACTTC. Amino acid sequence: CASSYDAGGTYEQYF. The variable domain in full, completed from reference TRBV5-4 and TRBJ2-7, reads ETGVTQSPTHLIKTRGQQVTLRCSSQSGHNTVSWYQQALGQGPQFIFQYYREEENGRGNFPPRFSGLQFPNYSSELNVNALELDDSALYLCASSYDAGGTYEQYFGPGTRLTVT.

This rearrangement joins TRBV3-1 (or the pseudogene TRBV3-2) to TRBJ1-2; 9 bases are a match to TRBD1. V lost 0 bases to trimming and J lost 8 bases; unmatched junction nucleotides: 7. Germline V CDR1 and CDR2: LGHDT, YNNKEL (reference sequence). The CDR3 has 15 residues. This CDR3 is CASSQEWDRVAGYTF. The CDR3 DNA reads TGTGCCAGCAGCCAAGAATGGGACAGGGTGGCGGGCTACACCTTC.